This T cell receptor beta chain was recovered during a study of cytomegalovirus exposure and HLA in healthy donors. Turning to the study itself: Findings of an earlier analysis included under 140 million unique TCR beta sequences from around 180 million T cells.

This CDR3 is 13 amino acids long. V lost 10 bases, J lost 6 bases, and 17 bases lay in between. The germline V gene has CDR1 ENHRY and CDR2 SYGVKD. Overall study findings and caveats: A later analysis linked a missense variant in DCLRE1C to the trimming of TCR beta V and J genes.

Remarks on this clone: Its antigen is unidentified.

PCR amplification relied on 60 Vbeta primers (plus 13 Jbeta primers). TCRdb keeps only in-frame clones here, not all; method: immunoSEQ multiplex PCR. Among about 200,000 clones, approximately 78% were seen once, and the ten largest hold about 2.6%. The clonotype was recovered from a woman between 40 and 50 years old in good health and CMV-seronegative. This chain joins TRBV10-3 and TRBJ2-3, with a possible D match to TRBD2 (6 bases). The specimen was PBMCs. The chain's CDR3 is CATNPSGSDTQYF. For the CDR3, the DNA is TGTGCCACAAATCCCAGCGGGTCCGATACGCAGTATTTT.